The subject of this entry is one T cell receptor (beta chain). Its antigen is unidentified. Germline assignment: CDR1 SGHRS and CDR2 YFSETQ. The CDR3 contains 14 residues. Trimming cost V 3 bases and J 4 bases; bases outside gene matches: 6. The data were taken from a study of shared clonotypes between healthy human individuals. Study-level background: Ranging from 18 to 49 in age, donors were two women and a few men. Every donor yielded three CD4 naive, three CD4 memory, two CD8 naive and one CD8 memory plate.

Study results and limitations: Deeper or shallower sequencing was expected to change how clonotypes are shared among donors. Large depth notwithstanding, sorted-subset sequencing proved incomplete by rarefaction.

Sequenced by immunoSEQ multiplex PCR; TCRdb stores in-frame clones only, minus some. The data contain a few million clones, approximately 93% of them singletons. The chain uses TRBV5-1 and TRBJ1-1, with 7 bases matching TRBD1. The material sequenced was naive CD4+ T cells from PBMCs. Subset: CD45RA+ positively selected. The TCR was taken from a man aged 18 to 30 in good health. Some clones in this sample may be carry-over from other donors' samples. Here the CDR3 DNA reads TGCGCCAGCAGCTCGACACAGGGGTCCACTGAAGCTTTCTTT. It specifies CASSSTQGSTEAFF. The full variable domain, completed using reference TRBV5-1 and TRBJ1-1, is KAGVTQTPRYLIKTRGQQVTLSCSPISGHRSVSWYQQTPGQGLQFLFEYFSETQRNKGNFPGRFSGRQFSNSRSEMNVSTLELGDSALYLCASSSTQGSTEAFFGQGTRLTVV.